These T cell receptor beta chains were read from a single sample in a study of cytomegalovirus exposure and HLA in healthy donors. Produced via immunoSEQ multiplex PCR; TCRdb's table is partial and in-frame only. The sample contains 85,000 to 90,000 clones, approximately 96% of which appear only once. The sequenced sample consisted of PBMCs. The receptors originated from a man younger than 30 in good health and CMV-seronegative. CDR3s include the opening cysteine and the closing phenylalanine or tryptophan. A D gene is named only where the DNA matches it firmly. Rows may omit the clone size; those that give it use once, few, many or a size class.

j_gene | len | d_gene | v_gene | abundance | CDR3nt | CDR3aa
TRBJ2-3 | 18 | TRBD2 | TRBV25-1 | - | TGTGCCAGCAGTGAATGGACCTCGGGACTAGCGGGACACATTAGGCAGTATTTT | CASSEWTSGLAGHIRQYF
TRBJ2-7 | 12 | TRBD1 | TRBV7-3 | - | TGTGCCAGCAGCTATACAGGGGGGGAGCAGTACTTC | CASSYTGGEQYF
TRBJ2-5 | 15 | - | TRBV7-9 | - | TGTGCCAGCAGCTTATATTGGGCCGACGGGAAGACCCAGTACTTC | CASSLYWADGKTQYF
TRBJ2-3 | 16 | TRBD1 | TRBV4-1 | - | TGCGCCAGCAGCCGATCCTCTGGACAGGGGGCAGATACGCAGTATTTT | CASSRSSGQGADTQYF
TRBJ2-3 | 16 | TRBD2 | TRBV4-3 | - | TGCGCCAGCAGCCAAGATCTAGCGGGAGGTTCGGATACGCAGTATTTT | CASSQDLAGGSDTQYF
TRBJ2-1 | 14 | TRBD2 | TRBV2 | - | TGTGCCATCCCAAGCGGGGTGGACTACAATGAGCAGTTCTTC | CAIPSGVDYNEQFF
TRBJ1-5 | 13 | - | TRBV19 | - | TGTGCCAGTAGTAGAAGCATCAATCAGCCCCAGCATTTT | CASSRSINQPQHF
TRBJ2-1 | 15 | TRBD2 | TRBV7-6 | - | TGTGCCAGCAGCTTAGTAGCGGGCGGATACAATGAGCAGTTCTTC | CASSLVAGGYNEQFF
TRBJ2-3 | 15 | TRBD2 | TRBV4-3 | - | TGCGCCAGCAGTCACACTAGCGGGAGCACAGATACGCAGTATTTT | CASSHTSGSTDTQYF
TRBJ2-3 | 16 | TRBD2 | TRBV5-1 | - | TGCGCCAGCAGCTTGCAGGCGGGACTAGCGACAGATACGCAGTATTTT | CASSLQAGLATDTQYF
TRBJ1-1 | 13 | TRBD1 | TRBV2 | - | TGTGCCATTATACAGGGGCTGAACACTGAAGCTTTCTTT | CAIIQGLNTEAFF
TRBJ2-1 | 15 | - | TRBV9 | - | TGTGCCAGCAGCGTATGGCCAGGGGTTACGAATGAGCAGTTCTTC | CASSVWPGVTNEQFF
TRBJ2-1 | 14 | TRBD1 | TRBV6-4 | - | TGTGCCAGCAGCCCCGGGACAGAGGGTAATGAGCAGTTCTTC | CASSPGTEGNEQFF
TRBJ2-5 | 15 | - | TRBV28 | - | TGTGCCAGCTTACCCGGGTGGGGGGGCCAGGAGACCCAGTACTTC | CASLPGWGGQETQYF
TRBJ1-2 | 15 | - | TRBV4-1 | - | TGCGCCAGCAGCCAAGAAATAGGGACATACTATGGCTACACCTTC | CASSQEIGTYYGYTF
TRBJ2-3 | 17 | - | TRBV7-9 | once | TGTGCCAGCAGCCAAGGGGGGGAGGCGTACTACACAGATACGCAGTATTTT | CASSQGGEAYYTDTQYF
TRBJ2-3 | 13 | - | TRBV25-1 | - | TGTGCCAGCAGGGGGCGAATAGGGGATACGCAGTATTTT | CASRGRIGDTQYF
TRBJ1-1 | 13 | - | TRBV18 | - | TGTGCCAGCTCACCACGCGGGGGAACTGAAGCTTTCTTT | CASSPRGGTEAFF
TRBJ1-2 | 12 | - | TRBV11-2 | - | TGTGCCAGCAGCTCGGGACAAAGAGGCTACACCTTC | CASSSGQRGYTF
TRBJ2-1 | 17 | - | TRBV2 | - | TGTGCCAGCAGTGACCCGTTCTACTTGTCAACCTACAATGAGCAGTTCTTC | CASSDPFYLSTYNEQFF
TRBJ2-3 | 16 | TRBD2 | TRBV30 | - | TGTGCCTGGAGGTCCCTAAGCGGGAGGGCCGTTAATACGCAGTATTTT | CAWRSLSGRAVNTQYF
TRBJ1-2 | 13 | - | TRBV25-1 | - | TGTGCCACCCGGAACGACACTAACTATGGCTACACCTTC | CATRNDTNYGYTF
TRBJ1-5 | 14 | TRBD1 | TRBV18 | - | TGTGCCAGCTCACCACCGGGACAGAATCAGCCCCAGCATTTT | CASSPPGQNQPQHF
TRBJ2-1 | 14 | - | TRBV30 | - | TGTGCCTGGGTTAGCGGCAGCTCCTACAATGAGCAGTTCTTC | CAWVSGSSYNEQFF
TRBJ2-1 | 14 | - | TRBV18 | once | TGTGCCAGCTCTCAGGCGGGACGATACAATGAGCAGTTCTTC | CASSQAGRYNEQFF
TRBJ2-7 | 15 | TRBD1 | TRBV28 | - | TGTGCCAGCAGTTTGGGGGGACAGGGGTCCTACGAGCAGTACTTC | CASSLGGQGSYEQYF
TRBJ2-1 | 14 | TRBD1 | TRBV6-5 | - | TGTGCCAGCAGGATGGGACAGGAGTACAATGAGCAGTTCTTC | CASRMGQEYNEQFF
TRBJ1-2 | 14 | - | TRBV5-1 | - | TGCGCCAGCAGGCCGCAGGGGATTGACTATGGCTACACCTTC | CASRPQGIDYGYTF
TRBJ2-4 | 14 | - | TRBV6-5 | - | TGTGCCAGCAGTGCTACCTTAGCCAAAAACATTCAGTACTTC | CASSATLAKNIQYF
TRBJ2-3 | 15 | TRBD2 | TRBV6-4 | - | TGTGCCAGCAGTCCGACTAGCGGGAGCACAGATACGCAGTATTTT | CASSPTSGSTDTQYF
TRBJ2-5 | 17 | TRBD2 | TRBV29-1 | - | TGCAGCGTTGACAGGTTTAGGGCTAGCGGGGACCAAGAGACCCAGTACTTC | CSVDRFRASGDQETQYF
TRBJ2-5 | 17 | TRBD2 | TRBV5-4 | - | TGTGCCAGCAGCTTGGGTTACCTAGCGGGAGCGGGGGAGACCCAGTACTTC | CASSLGYLAGAGETQYF
TRBJ1-5 | 13 | - | TRBV30 | - | TGTGCCTGGAGTGTACAGGGTGGGCAGCCCCAGCATTTT | CAWSVQGGQPQHF
TRBJ2-1 | 13 | - | TRBV11-3 | once | TGTGCCAGCAGCTTATTACTAGCTAGTGAGCAGTTCTTC | CASSLLLASEQFF
TRBJ1-5 | 14 | TRBD1 | TRBV5-8 | - | TGTGCCAGCAGCTTGGTCAGGGGGGTACAGCCCCAGCATTTT | CASSLVRGVQPQHF
TRBJ1-6 | 15 | - | TRBV28 | - | TGTGCCACCCGACAGTCAAGCTCCTATAATTCACCCCTCCACTTT | CATRQSSSYNSPLHF
TRBJ1-4 | 12 | - | TRBV29-1 | - | TGCAGCGTTGTGGCAATATATGAAAAACTGTTTTTT | CSVVAIYEKLFF
TRBJ2-7 | 15 | - | TRBV18 | - | TGTGCCAGCTCGCTGACCGGGACTGGGTCCTACGAGCAGTACTTC | CASSLTGTGSYEQYF
TRBJ1-2 | 15 | TRBD1 | TRBV5-1 | - | TGCGCCAGCACCCAGGGACAGGGGACCTTCTATGGCTACACCTTC | CASTQGQGTFYGYTF
TRBJ2-2 | 14 | - | TRBV28 | - | TGTGCCAGCTCCCAGTCTCGACTTGCCGGGGAGCTGTTTTTT | CASSQSRLAGELFF
TRBJ2-1 | 16 | TRBD2 | TRBV6-4 | - | TGTGCCAGCAGTGACTCAGGGACTAGCGAGCACAATGAGCAGTTCTTC | CASSDSGTSEHNEQFF
TRBJ2-5 | 18 | - | TRBV10-3 | - | TGTGCCATCAGTGAGTCGATAGATCAGGGGCCCGGGGAAGAGACCCAGTACTTC | CAISESIDQGPGEETQYF
TRBJ2-1 | 14 | TRBD2 | TRBV2 | - | TGTGCCAGCAGCGGCCTAGCGGGATCAAATGAGCAGTTCTTC | CASSGLAGSNEQFF
TRBJ1-1 | 15 | - | TRBV4-2 | - | TGTGCCAGCAGCCAAGGTGATACAGGGACCACTGAAGCTTTCTTT | CASSQGDTGTTEAFF
TRBJ2-3 | 12 | - | TRBV14 | - | TGTGCCAGCAGCCAATTTATAGATACGCAGTATTTT | CASSQFIDTQYF
TRBJ2-5 | 17 | TRBD1 | TRBV29-1 | - | TGCAGCGTTGGCGCCCCAGGGGGCGAGGGTCGACAAGAGACCCAGTACTTC | CSVGAPGGEGRQETQYF
TRBJ2-3 | 16 | - | TRBV7-6 | - | TGTGCCAGCAGCTTAGATGGCGGGCCAAGTACAGATACGCAGTATTTT | CASSLDGGPSTDTQYF
TRBJ2-7 | 13 | - | TRBV10-3 | - | TGTGCCATCAGTTTATCGACAGAGGTGCAGCAGTACTTC | CAISLSTEVQQYF
TRBJ2-1 | 11 | - | TRBV28 | - | TGTGCCATCTCGAGGAGGGGTGAGCAGTTCTTC | CAISRRGEQFF
TRBJ1-1 | 14 | - | TRBV15 | - | TGTGCCACGAAACCAGACACCAGAGTCACTGAAGCTTTCTTT | CATKPDTRVTEAFF
TRBJ2-3 | 16 | TRBD1 | TRBV7-9 | - | TGTGCCAGCAGCTTAGGAGGGACAGGGGTCCCAGATACGCAGTATTTT | CASSLGGTGVPDTQYF
TRBJ1-5 | 14 | - | TRBV30 | - | TGTGCCTGGAGTGTAAGAGGGCGAAGTCAGCCCCAGCATTTT | CAWSVRGRSQPQHF
TRBJ2-1 | 16 | - | TRBV7-2 | - | TGTGCCAGCAGCTTGACTAGAGGCGTCCCAAACTTTGAGCAGTTCTTC | CASSLTRGVPNFEQFF
TRBJ2-1 | 15 | - | TRBV6-6 | - | TGTGCCAGCAGAAAAAGCGGAGACCCCTACAATGAGCAGTTCTTC | CASRKSGDPYNEQFF
TRBJ1-3 | 15 | - | TRBV28 | - | TGTGCCAGCAGTTTGGGGGGAGAGTCAGGAAACACCATATATTTT | CASSLGGESGNTIYF
TRBJ2-1 | 12 | - | TRBV9 | - | TGTGCCAGCAGCGTAGTGGCGGGTGAGCAGTTCTTC | CASSVVAGEQFF
TRBJ2-3 | 12 | TRBD2 | TRBV5-6 | - | TGTGCCAGCAGGGGAGGGACAGATACGCAGTATTTT | CASRGGTDTQYF
TRBJ1-4 | 15 | TRBD1 | TRBV7-7 | - | TGTGCTAGCAGCCCAGGGACAGCAACTAATGAAAAACTGTTTTTT | CASSPGTATNEKLFF
TRBJ1-1 | 15 | TRBD1 | TRBV19 | - | TGTGCCAGTAGAACCACAGGGGGAAGGAACACTGAAGCTTTCTTT | CASRTTGGRNTEAFF